One T cell receptor beta chain is described in this entry. This entry comes from a study of Ad26.COV2.S vaccination and SARS-CoV-2 variants. Germline CDR1 and CDR2: LGHDT and YNNKEL (reference sequence). Trimming cost V 4 bases and J 4 bases; bases outside gene matches: 5. This CDR3 comprises 14 residues. Stated treatment: 15 to 20 received Ad26.COV2.S at low or high dose, single or two shots; about five received placebo; per-sample allocation not given. Collection of samples fell on day 63 after the first vaccine or placebo injection. In Boston, the donor was an adult between 18-55 years of age. Assay used: immunoSEQ multiplex PCR; TCRdb lists only in-frame clones, some missing. The sample has a few hundred thousand clones, roughly 87% seen once.

The source material was peripheral blood, sampled in a trial of Ad26.COV2.S vaccine versus placebo. This chain connects TRBV3-1 (or the pseudogene TRBV3-2) to TRBJ1-1, with 8 bases identical to TRBD1. The TCR was taken from a person aged 18-60 years who received the Ad26.COV2.S COVID-19 vaccine or a placebo. The CDR3 loop reads CASSRRQGSTEAFF. In DNA form, the CDR3 reads TGTGCCAGCAGCCGACGACAGGGGAGCACTGAAGCTTTCTTT.